The 28 T cell receptor beta chains listed next were all sequenced from one sample in a study of CD8 T cells in ankylosing spondylitis. TCRdb fed the 5' RACE reads into MiXCR, producing one record per CDR3 protein. The sample lists 310,000 or so distinct CDR3 sequences, over 15% seen once, with about 8% in the top ten. Input material: blood, either unsorted or a sorted T cell fraction (not recorded which). The receptors stem from a male donor with ankylosing spondylitis or in good health (not recorded which).

This clonotype was observed a handful of times. The V gene is TRBV5-1, the J gene TRBJ1-2, with TRBD1 matching 9 bases. This CDR3 contains 20 residues. Trimming at V came to 0 bases and at J to 2 bases, leaving 17 bases not matched to a gene. CDR1 and CDR2 (germline): SGHRS, YFSETQ. For the CDR3, the DNA is TGCGCCAGCAGCTTGGACCCTGAGGGACAGGGCTTGGGGTCCAACTATGGCTACACCTTC. It is translated as CASSLDPEGQGLGSNYGYTF. Together with reference TRBV5-1 and TRBJ1-2, the CDR3 gives the full variable domain: KAGVTQTPRYLIKTRGQQVTLSCSPISGHRSVSWYQQTPGQGLQFLFEYFSETQRNKGNFPGRFSGRQFSNSRSEMNVSTLELGDSALYLCASSLDPEGQGLGSNYGYTFGSGTRLTVV.

The rearrangement uses TRBV5-6 and TRBJ2-3, with D perhaps TRBD2 (6 bases). Germline V CDR1 and CDR2: SGHDT, YYEEEE. The CDR3 covers 13 residues. The V gene lost 3 bases and the J gene lost 5 bases, with 10 bases spanning the gap. The CDR3 loop reads CASSSGSQDTQYF. The CDR3 DNA reads as TGTGCCAGCAGCTCCGGGAGTCAAGATACGCAGTATTTT. The full variable domain, rest sourced from reference TRBV5-6 and TRBJ2-3, is DAGVTQSPTHLIKTRGQQVTLRCSPKSGHDTVSWYQQALGQGPQFIFQYYEEEERQRGNFPDRFSGHQFPNYSSELNVNALLLGDSALYLCASSSGSQDTQYFGPGTRLTVL.

This clonotype was seen a handful of times. This sequence joins TRBV5-1 and TRBJ2-1; either TRBD1 or TRBD2 may fit D (5 bases each). Trimming left V 1 base short and J 2 bases short, with 10 bases between. CDR3 size: 15 residues. In germline, CDR1 is SGHRS, CDR2 YFSETQ. As DNA, the CDR3 is TGCGCCAGCAGCTTGTTGGGGGTCACCTACAATGAGCAGTTCTTC. Protein: CASSLLGVTYNEQFF.

This clonotype was detected a few times. The chain couples TRBV5-1 to TRBJ2-6; D unclear. V lost 4 bases and J 0 bases, leaving 8 bases between the germline ends. CDR3 size: 15 residues. Germline CDR1 SGHRS, CDR2 YFSETQ. In DNA, the CDR3 is TGCGCCAGCAGCATGCCGGGCTCTGGGGCCAACGTCCTGACTTTC. It is translated as CASSMPGSGANVLTF. Looking up the rest from reference TRBV5-1 and TRBJ2-6 gives the full variable domain: KAGVTQTPRYLIKTRGQQVTLSCSPISGHRSVSWYQQTPGQGLQFLFEYFSETQRNKGNFPGRFSGRQFSNSRSEMNVSTLELGDSALYLCASSMPGSGANVLTFGAGSRLTVL.

This sequence joins TRBV20-1 and TRBJ2-7, with D possibly TRBD1 on 6 matching bases. CDR1 and CDR2 (germline): DFQATT, SNEGSKA (reference sequence). The CDR3 spans 12 residues. The CDR3 DNA follows: TGCAGTGCTAGAGATTATCGGTCAGGGGCCGGCGTC. Its translation is CSARDYRSGAGV.

This clonotype was recorded many times. The chain links TRBV10-3 to TRBJ1-2, with 8 bases matching TRBD1. Per the germline V gene, CDR1 is ENHRY and CDR2 is SYGVKD. V lost 10 bases, J lost 7 bases, and 11 bases stayed unmatched. There are 13 residues in the CDR3. DNA for the CDR3: TGTGCCAAAGACAGGGGCGCGGGAGGTGGCTACACCTTC. Protein: CAKDRGAGGGYTF.

The genes are TRBV4-1 and TRBJ1-5, with 8 nucleotides matching TRBD1. The CDR3 is made up of 16 amino acids. CDR1 is MGHRA and CDR2 is YSYEKL in the germline V gene. The V gene end was trimmed by 0 bases and the J gene end by 6 bases; junction bases not matched to a gene: 7. CDR3: CASSQDVAGGFQPQHF. Written as DNA, the CDR3 is TGCGCCAGCAGCCAAGATGTCGCAGGGGGCTTTCAGCCCCAGCATTTT.

V gene TRBV12-3 or TRBV12-4 combines with J gene TRBJ2-1; the D is unclear. This CDR3 has 15 amino acids. Trimming removed 6 bases from V and 0 bases from J, with 12 bases in between. Written as DNA, the CDR3 is TGTGCCAGCAGGAGGCGAGAGAGCTCCTACAATGAGCAGTTCTTC. Its translation: CASRRRESSYNEQFF.

This chain links TRBV5-1 with TRBJ2-1, with 15 bases identical to TRBD2. The germline CDR1 and CDR2 sequences are SGHRS and YFSETQ. J gave up 4 bases and V 4 bases, and 9 bases lay outside the gene matches. CDR3 length: 18 residues. The CDR3 sequence: CASSPGLAGGRGYNEQFF. CDR3 nucleotides: TGCGCCAGCAGCCCGGGACTAGCGGGAGGACGGGGTTACAATGAGCAGTTCTTC.

This clonotype was observed a few times. J is TRBJ2-1 and V is TRBV20-1; 14 bases are shared with TRBD2. The ends lost 4 bases at V and 7 bases at J; junction bases unmatched: 6. Germline V CDR1 and CDR2: DFQATT, SNEGSKA (reference sequence). The CDR3 contains 15 residues. The CDR3 spells CSANAGLAGENEQFF. The CDR3 coding sequence is TGCAGTGCTAACGCGGGACTAGCGGGAGAGAATGAGCAGTTCTTC.

V is TRBV7-9 and J is TRBJ2-5; weak D call: TRBD1 (6 bases). Per the germline V gene, CDR1 is SEHNR and CDR2 is FQNEAQ (reference sequence). The V and J ends lost 5 bases and 1 base respectively, with 11 bases between them. CDR3 length equals 14 residues. The CDR3 nucleotides read TGTGCCAGCAGCGCCGGACAGTTCCAAGAGACCCAGTACTTC. It yields the protein CASSAGQFQETQYF.

The V call is TRBV12-3 or TRBV12-4, the J call TRBJ2-1, with D possibly being TRBD1 (6 bases). Trimming left V 5 bases short and J 7 bases short, with 15 bases between. The CDR3 consists of 14 residues. CDR3: CASSLRTDLNEQFF. For the CDR3, the DNA is TGTGCCAGCAGTCTAAGGACAGACCTGAATGAGCAGTTCTTC.

The chain carries TRBV28 and TRBJ2-7; a possible D gene is TRBD1 (5 bases). Germline CDR1 is MDHEN and CDR2 is SYDVKM. Trimming took 10 bases from V and 4 from J, leaving 11 bases between them. The CDR3 extends over 11 amino acids. This CDR3 is CATATEYEQYV. DNA for the CDR3: TGTGCCACAGCGACAGAGTACGAGCAGTACGTC.

The chain has TRBV5-1 and TRBJ2-2, with D hard to call. The CDR3 has 13 amino acids. The germline CDR1 and CDR2 sequences are SGHRS and YFSETQ. The germline V and J ends were trimmed by 1 base and 7 bases, with 8 bases remaining between them. Here the CDR3 DNA reads TGCGCCAGCAGCTTGACACTCGGCGGGGAGCTGTTTTTT. Its protein product is CASSLTLGGELFF. Looking up the rest from reference TRBV5-1 and TRBJ2-2 gives the full variable domain: KAGVTQTPRYLIKTRGQQVTLSCSPISGHRSVSWYQQTPGQGLQFLFEYFSETQRNKGNFPGRFSGRQFSNSRSEMNVSTLELGDSALYLCASSLTLGGELFFGEGSRLTVL.

Ten or more counts support this clonotype. J is TRBJ2-3 and V is TRBV5-1; D might be TRBD1 (6 bases). V dropped 3 bases and J dropped 1 base, with 12 bases sitting between them. Germline CDR1 is SGHRS and CDR2 is YFSETQ. This CDR3 is 15 amino acids long. The CDR3 bases are TGCGCCAGCAGCTCAGGGGCTGCTGGCACAGATACGCAGTATTTT. This translates into CASSSGAAGTDTQYF.

This clonotype was seen more than once but under ten times. The genes are TRBV2 and TRBJ2-5; TRBD1 agrees at 7 bases. The junction had 8 bases not matched to a gene; V was cut back by 5 bases and J by 2 bases. CDR1 is SNHLY and CDR2 is FYNNEI in the germline V gene. There are 15 residues in the CDR3. CDR3: CASSYRTGVQETQYF. The CDR3 DNA sequence: TGTGCCAGCAGTTATCGAACAGGGGTTCAAGAGACCCAGTACTTC.

The chain links TRBV6-2 or TRBV6-3 to TRBJ2-1, with TRBD1 identical over 7 bases. The CDR3 spans 15 residues. Germline CDR1 reads MNHEY; CDR2 reads SVGEGT. J was trimmed by 2 bases and V by 6 bases; bases with no gene match: 7. The CDR3 DNA reads as TGTGCCAGCAGCAGGACAGGAAATGCCTACAATGAGCAGTTCTTC. This gives the protein CASSRTGNAYNEQFF.

The chain carries TRBV29-1 and TRBJ1-2; TRBD1 matches at 12 bases. The V gene end was trimmed by 5 bases and the J gene end by 5 bases; junction bases not matched to a gene: 9. The CDR3 totals 15 residues. Germline V gives CDR1 SQVTM, CDR2 ANQGSEA. The CDR3 coding sequence is TGCAGCGTTACACCGGGACAGGGGGCGGAGTATGGCTACACCTTC. It yields the protein CSVTPGQGAEYGYTF.

The rearrangement joins TRBV5-1 to TRBJ2-1; 12 bases agree with TRBD2. Per the germline V gene, CDR1 is SGHRS and CDR2 is YFSETQ. This CDR3 region has 14 residues. The J segment lost 9 bases and the V segment lost 0 bases, leaving 1 base of the junction unmatched. CDR3 protein: CASSLEGLAGEQFF. The CDR3 DNA sequence: TGCGCCAGCAGCTTGGAGGGACTAGCGGGTGAGCAGTTCTTC.

This clonotype showed up just a few times. The chain is built from TRBV27 and TRBJ1-5; TRBD1 matches 11 bases. The germline V gene has CDR1 MNHEY and CDR2 SMNVEV (reference sequence). V shed 3 bases, J shed 6 bases, and the junction held 4 bases outside the gene matches. The CDR3 has 15 amino acids. The CDR3 loop reads CASSFPGQGAQPQHF. The DNA of the CDR3 is TGTGCCAGCAGTTTCCCAGGACAGGGGGCTCAGCCCCAGCATTTT.

The rearrangement links TRBV27 to TRBJ2-3; a weak D match, TRBD1 (5 bases). Trimming took 3 bases from V and 5 from J, leaving 15 bases between them. CDR3 length: 15 residues. The germline gives CDR1 MNHEY, CDR2 SMNVEV (reference sequence). For the CDR3, the DNA is TGTGCCAGCAGTTTCCTTCAACTCCAGGGAGATACGCAGTATTTT. It yields the protein CASSFLQLQGDTQYF.

This clonotype was seen repeatedly, ten times or more. The chain links TRBV27 to TRBJ1-5; D is unresolved. V was pared by 3 bases and J by 5 bases, with 5 bases between. The CDR3 spans 12 residues. CDR1 MNHEY and CDR2 SMNVEV come from the germline V gene (reference sequence). This chain's CDR3 is CASSFRDQPQHF. DNA of the CDR3: TGTGCCAGCAGTTTTAGGGATCAGCCCCAGCATTTT.

V gene TRBV7-2 combines with J gene TRBJ2-3; D remains unclear. The CDR3 spans 12 residues. CDR1 and CDR2 from the germline V gene are SGHTA and FQGNSA. V was pared by 3 bases and J by 4 bases, with 5 bases between. The CDR3 DNA follows: TGTGCCAGCAGCTTGTTTTCAGATACGCAGTATTTT. The encoded protein is CASSLFSDTQYF.

J is TRBJ1-2 and V is TRBV20-1; 8 bases fit TRBD1. CDR3 length: 15 residues. V shed 0 bases, J shed 4 bases, and the junction held 7 bases outside the gene matches. Germline loops: CDR1 DFQATT, CDR2 SNEGSKA (reference sequence). The CDR3 nucleotides are TGCAGTGCTAGAGATGCAGGGGGCTCGATCTATGGCTACACCTTC. As protein: CSARDAGGSIYGYTF.

The chain joins TRBV5-1 to TRBJ2-1; TRBD2 is a possible D gene (5 bases). The CDR3 length is 15 residues. V lost 5 bases, J lost 7 bases, and 19 bases lay in between. Germline V gene sequence: CDR1 SGHRS, CDR2 YFSETQ. The CDR3 loop reads CASSTTGFLANEQFF. For the CDR3, the DNA is TGCGCCAGCAGTACAACGGGATTCCTTGCAAATGAGCAGTTCTTC. Filled out from reference TRBV5-1 and TRBJ2-1, the complete variable domain reads KAGVTQTPRYLIKTRGQQVTLSCSPISGHRSVSWYQQTPGQGLQFLFEYFSETQRNKGNFPGRFSGRQFSNSRSEMNVSTLELGDSALYLCASSTTGFLANEQFFGPGTRLTVL.

The chain links TRBV5-1 to TRBJ2-2, with TRBD2 matching over 10 bases. Germline V lookup: CDR1 SGHRS, CDR2 YFSETQ. V was clipped by 4 bases and J by 7 bases; unmatched bases: 10. This CDR3 comprises 16 residues. The CDR3 is CASSTRGTSVSGELFF. CDR3 coding DNA: TGCGCCAGCAGCACGAGGGGGACTAGCGTGAGCGGGGAGCTGTTTTTT. Full variable domain (missing parts from reference TRBV5-1 and TRBJ2-2): KAGVTQTPRYLIKTRGQQVTLSCSPISGHRSVSWYQQTPGQGLQFLFEYFSETQRNKGNFPGRFSGRQFSNSRSEMNVSTLELGDSALYLCASSTRGTSVSGELFFGEGSRLTVL.

This clonotype was picked up many times. This chain joins TRBV12-3 or TRBV12-4 and TRBJ2-3; 8 positions agree with TRBD2. Trimming at V came to 4 bases and at J to 2 bases, leaving 11 bases not matched to a gene. This CDR3 has 17 amino acids. The CDR3 DNA sequence: TGTGCCAGCAGTTCCTACACTGGCGGGGGGACCACAGATACGCAGTATTTT. This codes for CASSSYTGGGTTDTQYF.

Ten or more counts support this clonotype. The genes are TRBV5-8 and TRBJ1-2, with D possibly matching TRBD1 (6 bases). The CDR3 has 16 residues. V lost 1 base, J lost 0 bases, and 13 bases lay in between. The V gene's germline CDR1 is SGHTS and CDR2 YDEGEE. The CDR3 is CASSLTGGAPNYGYTF. CDR3 bases: TGTGCCAGCAGCTTGACCGGGGGGGCCCCTAACTATGGCTACACCTTC.